This T cell receptor (beta chain) was recorded in a study of breast tumors, draining lymph nodes, adjacent tissues. The V and J ends lost 9 bases and 4 bases respectively, with 7 bases between them. Germline V gene data show CDR1 as MNHNS and CDR2 as SASEGT. The length of the CDR3 is 11 residues. Samples came from axillary lymph nodes draining the breast cancer. Of note for this clonotype: Its matching antigen is unknown. A read error is possible here, since a much larger clone lies one base away.

Study conclusions and caveats: Compared with basal-like, luminal-like tumors shared significantly more repertoire with nontumor tissue. Tumor repertoires ranked between lymph nodes and nontumor tissue in diversity, with V and J gene preferences. Data only fit, rather than demonstrated, lymph node origin of most tumor T cells. Data fit most tumor T cells coming from lymph node, expanding in tumor.

Each CDR3 protein is one row after TCRdb ran MiXCR on the multiplex PCR reads. Among about 270,000 distinct CDR3 sequences, 30% were seen once, and the ten largest hold over 0.95%. The chain recombines TRBV6-1 with TRBJ2-1, with D uncertain. The clonotype comes from a female donor with breast cancer. Some clones in this sample may be carry-over from other donors' samples. The sequencing sample was made of axillary lymph node tissue. The CDR3 nucleotides are TGTGCCAGTCACAAGTACAATGAGCAGTTCTTC. Translation: CASHKYNEQFF.